The T cell receptor (beta chain) under discussion was sequenced for a study of blood T cell repertoires in COVID-19. Study context: Sample material is recorded as cDNA or gDNA derived from T cells, B-cell-depleted T cells, or PBMCs.

Original processing methods: Amplification from reference gene primers served as the basis for estimated nucleated cell counts. Profiling relied on immunoSEQ multiplex PCR, and the TCRdb table lists in-frame clones only, not all of them. V and J calls plus clone size are reproduced from that table; the DNA served to infer D and trimming. This table has fewer than 700,000 clones, 85% to 90% appearing once. V was trimmed by 6 bases and J by 8 bases, leaving 13 bases between them. The CDR3 loop spans 13 amino acids. This chain connects TRBV12-3 or TRBV12-4 to TRBJ1-4; D is possibly TRBD1 (5 bases). The TCR was taken from a woman aged 50 to 60 with COVID-19, enrolled during active disease. What was sequenced was peripheral blood. The CDR3 spells CASRSGTVEKLFF. The CDR3 nucleotides are TGTGCCAGCAGATCCGGGACTGTAGAAAAACTGTTTTTT.